The next 17 T cell receptor beta chains were all read from a single sample in a study of T cell repertoires in cytomegalovirus infection. Antigens of these TCRs are unknown. MiXCR, run by TCRdb on the reads, gives a single entry per CDR3 protein. Of tens of thousands of distinct CDR3 sequences listed, more than 20% are singletons. Sequencing used CD8+ T cells from cultured PBMCs, obtained from culture after CMV antigen stimulation. Receptors originate from a human donor in good health (CMV status not recorded). Some clones in this sample may be carry-over from other donors' samples.

This clonotype has more than one count but fewer than ten. The V and J genes are TRBV4-2 and TRBJ2-2, with TRBD1 identical over 9 bases. The CDR3 consists of 17 residues. Germline assignment: CDR1 LGHNA and CDR2 YNFKEQ. Unmatched junction bases numbered 14, after V lost 5 bases and J lost 7 bases. This CDR3 is CASSSKAGTGYGGELFF. As DNA, the CDR3 is TGTGCCAGCAGCTCTAAGGCCGGGACAGGGTATGGCGGGGAGCTGTTTTTT.

The chain links TRBV6-2 or TRBV6-3 to TRBJ2-5, with a possible D match to TRBD2 (6 bases). CDR3 size: 21 residues. V lost 2 bases to trimming and J lost 1 base, with 29 bases between them. Germline assignment: CDR1 MNHEY and CDR2 SVGEGT. The CDR3 DNA is TGTGCCAGCAGTTACCCCTGGACGGAGGGGCCCATCTTAGCGCCCCAAGAGACCCAGTACTTC. As protein: CASSYPWTEGPILAPQETQYF.

This clonotype was recorded a few times. As DNA, the CDR3 is TGTGCTAGTGTTTCCGGACAGGGAAATCAGCCCCAGCATTTT. Its protein is CASVSGQGNQPQHF. This chain uses TRBV12-5 with TRBJ1-5; 8 nucleotides match TRBD1. V was clipped by 7 bases and J by 4 bases; unmatched bases: 6. Germline assignment: CDR1 LGHNT and CDR2 FRNRAP. The CDR3 sequence is 14 residues long.

This clonotype was picked up a small number of times. The V gene is TRBV6-2 or TRBV6-3, the J gene TRBJ2-7; a weak D match, TRBD1 (6 bases). The CDR3 extends over 15 amino acids. Trimming took off 7 bases at V and 7 bases at J, with 23 bases between the two ends. The germline CDR1 and CDR2 sequences are MNHEY and SVGEGT. The CDR3 DNA reads as TGTGCCAGCACCACCGTCGTCAGGGGCCCATGGGAGCAGTACTTC. It translates to CASTTVVRGPWEQYF.

This clonotype was seen many times. The chain links TRBV6-1 to TRBJ2-1; D is ambiguous. With 0 bases removed from V and 4 bases from J, the gap between germline ends came to 4 bases. The CDR3 has 13 amino acids. The germline gives CDR1 MNHNS, CDR2 SASEGT. The DNA of the CDR3 is TGTGCCAGCAGTGAAGCGGAGTACAATGAGCAGTTCTTC. Translating it yields CASSEAEYNEQFF.

This clonotype was picked up a small number of times. The CDR3 bases are TGTGCCAGCAGCCCCGAGGGGGGCTACGAGCAGTACTTC. Protein sequence: CASSPEGGYEQYF. The chain recombines TRBV7-9 with TRBJ2-7; either TRBD1 or TRBD2 may fit D (6 bases each). This CDR3 has 13 amino acids. Trimming removed 5 bases at V and 3 bases at J, with 11 bases between. Germline CDR1 and CDR2: SEHNR and FQNEAQ (reference sequence).

The chain recombines TRBV2 with TRBJ1-5; D is unclear. Between the trimmed V and J ends, which lost 3 bases and 5 bases, there was a span of 8 bases. This CDR3 is 13 amino acids long. CDR1 SNHLY and CDR2 FYNNEI come from the germline V gene. Here the CDR3 reads CASSEPGDQPQHF. CDR3 in DNA: TGTGCCAGCAGTGAGCCCGGGGATCAGCCCCAGCATTTT.

Many counts were recorded for this clonotype. The rearrangement links TRBV12-5 to TRBJ2-2; a weak D match, TRBD1 (6 bases). The germline V gene has CDR1 LGHNT and CDR2 FRNRAP. V shed 6 bases and J shed 1 base, with 18 bases lying between them. There are 17 residues in the CDR3. The CDR3 reads CASGIMTGTLNTGELFF. The CDR3 nucleotides are TGTGCTAGTGGCATAATGACCGGGACATTGAACACCGGGGAGCTGTTTTTT.

The chain combines TRBV15 with TRBJ2-1; 7 bases match TRBD2. The CDR3 has 18 amino acids. CDR1 is LNHNV and CDR2 is YYDKDF in the germline V gene (reference sequence). The ends lost 0 bases at V and 0 bases at J; junction bases unmatched: 8. CDR3 region: CATSRDLAGVSSYNEQFF. CDR3 bases: TGTGCCACCAGCAGAGACCTGGCGGGAGTTAGCTCCTACAATGAGCAGTTCTTC.

In its sample, this clonotype was seen many times. The chain employs TRBV11-2 and TRBJ2-5; D gene unclear. The length of the CDR3 is 15 residues. Germline-derived CDR1 and CDR2 are SGHAT and FQNNGV. Trimming pared 4 bases from V and 2 bases from J, leaving 14 bases between. CDR3 sequence: CASSSPELGQETQYF. The CDR3 region has the DNA TGTGCCAGCAGCTCCCCAGAACTGGGGCAAGAGACCCAGTACTTC.

The chain combines TRBV18 with TRBJ2-7; D perhaps matches TRBD2 (5 bases). This CDR3 has 14 residues. V was shortened by 3 bases and J by 6 bases, with 15 bases between the two germline ends. Looked up from germline, CDR1 is KGHSH and CDR2 is LQKENI. CDR3 coding DNA: TGTGCCAGCTCACCGTACAGAGAGGGATGCGAGCAGTACTTC. Translation gives CASSPYREGCEQYF.

This clonotype was detected ten times or more. This chain connects TRBV28 to TRBJ2-7; 9 positions agree with TRBD1. The germline CDR1 and CDR2 sequences are MDHEN and SYDVKM. After removal of 6 bases from V and 6 bases from J, the junction contained 15 bases not matched to a gene. This CDR3 contains 16 residues. In DNA, the CDR3 is TGTGCCAGCAGACCGACCGGGACAGGGATGGGCCTCGAGCAGTACTTC. Protein: CASRPTGTGMGLEQYF.

This clonotype has at least ten counts. The V gene is TRBV7-2, the J gene TRBJ1-1; no reliable D call. The CDR3 loop spans 14 amino acids. Trimming took 2 bases from V and 4 from J, leaving 11 bases between them. Germline-derived CDR1 and CDR2 are SGHTA and FQGNSA. The CDR3 protein is CASSLSVKSTEAFF. The CDR3 DNA reads as TGTGCCAGCAGCTTAAGCGTAAAGAGCACTGAAGCTTTCTTT.

This sequence joins TRBV12-3 or TRBV12-4 and TRBJ2-2; the match to TRBD2 covers 11 bases. The CDR3 runs 15 residues. V lost 3 bases, J lost 7 bases, and 4 bases stayed unmatched. CDR3 in amino acids: CASSLETSGIGELFF. CDR3 nucleotide sequence: TGTGCCAGCAGTTTGGAGACTAGCGGGATCGGGGAGCTGTTTTTT.

The V call is TRBV6-2 or TRBV6-3, the J call TRBJ2-2, with TRBD2 matching over 11 bases. The CDR3 is made up of 15 amino acids. From germline, CDR1 is MNHEY and CDR2 SVGEGT. V was clipped by 6 bases and J by 5 bases; unmatched bases: 5. This CDR3 is CASSSLAGGTGELFF. Here the CDR3 DNA reads TGTGCCAGCAGCTCCCTAGCGGGAGGTACCGGGGAGCTGTTTTTT.

This clonotype has ten or more counts. The V call is TRBV4-1, the J call TRBJ2-7, with D possibly being TRBD1 or TRBD2 (5 bases each). In germline, CDR1 is MGHRA, CDR2 YSYEKL. This CDR3 has 14 residues. V was cut by 5 bases and J by 3 bases, with 14 bases left in between. CDR3 sequence reads: CASSDRDQDYEQYF. CDR3 nucleotide sequence: TGCGCCAGCAGCGACCGGGACCAGGACTACGAGCAGTACTTC.

This clonotype was recorded a few times. V gene TRBV15 combines with J gene TRBJ2-3; D may be TRBD1 (5 bases). This CDR3 spans 13 amino acids. Per the germline V gene, CDR1 is LNHNV and CDR2 is YYDKDF (reference sequence). V was clipped by 3 bases and J by 3 bases, with 7 bases between them. CDR3 sequence reads: CATSRTATDTQYF. CDR3 in DNA: TGTGCCACCAGCAGGACAGCGACAGATACGCAGTATTTT. Full variable domain (outside the CDR3, taken from reference TRBV15 and TRBJ2-3): DAMVIQNPRYQVTQFGKPVTLSCSQTLNHNVMYWYQQKSSQAPKLLFHYYDKDFNNEADTPDNFQSRRPNTSFCFLDIRSPGLGDTAMYLCATSRTATDTQYFGPGTRLTVL.